The 6 T cell receptor beta chains below all came from one sample that was sequenced in a study of T cells in Graves' hyperthyroidism and ophthalmopathy. TCR beta CDR3 regions were amplified from RNA transcripts. When the TCR CDR3 underwent first-round RT-PCR, the HTBI primer set was used. TCRdb ran MiXCR on the multiplex PCR reads and lists one entry per CDR3 protein. The sample has around 620,000 distinct CDR3 sequences, about 16% seen once. Specimen: blood. The source of these receptors is a woman aged 30 to 39 with Graves' hyperthyroidism.

As to this clonotype: Being one base from a much bigger clone, this may be a read error. The rearrangement links TRBV2 to TRBJ1-1; TRBD1 might be the D (6 bases). CDR3 length: 12 residues. V gave up 1 base and J gave up 10 bases, with 10 bases separating them. CDR1 SNHLY and CDR2 FYNNEI come from the germline V gene. As DNA, the CDR3 is TGTGCCAGCAGTGAAGGTGGGGGCAGAGCTTTCTTT. Its translation: CASSEGGGRAFF.

The sample holds a few counts of this clonotype. The chain carries TRBV9 and TRBJ2-1; D may be TRBD2 (6 bases). Trimming left V 0 bases short and J 5 bases short, with 15 bases between. The length of the CDR3 is 16 residues. Germline assignment: CDR1 SGDLS and CDR2 YYNGEE. Written as DNA, the CDR3 is TGTGCCAGCAGCGTAGGGGCGGGGCGGGTAGACAATGAGCAGTTCTTC. This encodes CASSVGAGRVDNEQFF.

The rearrangement joins TRBV7-2 to TRBJ1-2, with D perhaps matching TRBD1 (5 bases). V dropped 5 bases and J dropped 5 bases, with 15 bases sitting between them. CDR3 length: 14 amino acids. In germline, CDR1 is SGHTA, CDR2 FQGNSA. The CDR3 loop is CASSGGDGIYGYTF. The DNA of the CDR3 is TGTGCCAGCAGCGGCGGGGACGGAATTTATGGCTACACCTTC.

This clonotype was observed many times. The CDR3: CASSSVLGQGGGNQPQHF. CDR3 bases: TGTGCCAGCAGCTCCGTCTTGGGACAGGGCGGAGGCAATCAGCCCCAGCATTTT. This sequence joins TRBV7-6 and TRBJ1-5; 9 nucleotides align to TRBD1. CDR1 is SGHVS, CDR2 FNYEAQ, per germline. J was trimmed by 2 bases and V by 4 bases; bases with no gene match: 12. The CDR3 is 18 amino acids.

This sequence joins TRBV5-1 and TRBJ2-3, with 8 bases fitting TRBD2. Losses at the gene ends were 9 bases for V and 4 bases for J; bases not matched to a gene: 10. From germline, CDR1 is SGHRS and CDR2 YFSETQ. The CDR3 length is 14 residues. The CDR3 here is CATALLAGSDTQYF. The DNA for the CDR3 is TGCGCCACCGCCCTTCTAGCGGGCTCAGATACGCAGTATTTT.

This clonotype was counted many times. This chain connects TRBV12-3 or TRBV12-4 to TRBJ2-1, with 7 bases aligning to TRBD2. The V gene end was trimmed by 5 bases and the J gene end by 8 bases; junction bases not matched to a gene: 15. This CDR3 comprises 16 residues. The CDR3 DNA follows: TGTGCCAGCAGTCCCACCTCGGGTAGCGGGCTAGATGAGCAGTTCTTC. Amino acid sequence: CASSPTSGSGLDEQFF.